This is a list of T cell receptor beta chains from one sample in a study of T cell responses to AZD1222 COVID-19 vaccine. Generated by immunoSEQ multiplex PCR, the TCRdb table keeps only in-frame clones and is missing some. The sample gives around 99,000 clones, around 89% of which show up once; under 7% is in the top ten. Sequencing used peripheral blood, obtained on day 0 of AZD1222 vaccination. The receptors were sampled from an adult in good health. CDR3s include the opening cysteine and the closing phenylalanine or tryptophan. Each record gives: J gene, V gene, D gene, clone size, CDR3 protein, CDR3 DNA. D genes are given only for firm matches. Clone size is given for some rows only: seen once, a few or many times, or a class if the clone is expanded.

>TRBJ1-6|TRBV4-2|TRBD1|.
CASSQLQGENSPLHF
TGTGCCAGCAGCCAACTCCAGGGGGAAAATTCACCCCTCCACTTT
>TRBJ1-1|TRBV7-2|.|.
CASARGSVRTEAFF
TGTGCCAGCGCAAGGGGCAGTGTTAGGACTGAAGCTTTCTTT
>TRBJ2-2|TRBV5-1|TRBD1|.
CASRPGQENTGELFF
TGCGCCAGCAGACCTGGACAGGAGAACACCGGGGAGCTGTTTTTT
>TRBJ1-2|TRBV27|TRBD1|.
CASSLRRTGEGGYTF
TGTGCCAGCAGTTTAAGGAGGACAGGGGAGGGTGGCTACACCTTC
>TRBJ1-2|TRBV4-2|TRBD1|.
CASSHGTGGNYGYTF
TGTGCCAGCAGCCACGGGACAGGAGGAAACTATGGCTACACCTTC
>TRBJ1-1|TRBV7-2|TRBD1|.
CASSLTRDSLMNTEAFF
TGTGCCAGCAGCTTGACCCGGGACAGCCTGATGAACACTGAAGCTTTCTTT
>TRBJ2-7|TRBV11-3|.|once
CASRTDGNSYEQYF
TGTGCCAGCAGAACTGACGGGAACTCCTACGAGCAGTACTTC
>TRBJ1-1|TRBV5-4|.|.
CASSPRDTEAFF
TGTGCCAGCAGCCCCCGGGACACTGAAGCTTTCTTT
>TRBJ2-2|TRBV7-9|.|.
CASYRSGNTGELFF
TGTGCCAGCTATAGGTCGGGGAACACCGGGGAGCTGTTTTTT
>TRBJ2-1|TRBV28|TRBD2|.
CASSLWGAKRETRRSYNEQFF
TGTGCCAGCAGTTTATGGGGGGCCAAGCGGGAGACAAGAAGGTCCTACAATGAGCAGTTCTTC
>TRBJ2-2|TRBV4-3|.|.
CASSQEALNTGELFF
TGCGCCAGCAGCCAAGAGGCCTTAAACACCGGGGAGCTGTTTTTT
>TRBJ1-1|TRBV28|.|.
CASSTSATWYPQGQAGAFF
TGTGCCAGCAGTACCTCCGCTACTTGGTATCCTCAGGGGCAGGCTGGAGCTTTCTTT
>TRBJ1-5|TRBV2|TRBD1|.
CASSGQGLSNQPQHF
TGTGCCAGCAGTGGACAGGGACTTAGCAATCAGCCCCAGCATTTT
>TRBJ2-1|TRBV9|TRBD2|.
CASSPRGTSGRGEQFF
TGTGCCAGCAGCCCCCGCGGGACTAGCGGGAGGGGTGAGCAGTTCTTC
>TRBJ2-5|TRBV12-2|.|.
CASRQETQYF
TGTGCAAGTCGCCAAGAGACCCAGTACTTC
>TRBJ2-1|TRBV27|.|.
CASRLKGRLYYNEQFF
TGTGCCAGCAGATTGAAAGGGAGATTGTATTATAATGAGCAGTTCTTC
>TRBJ2-7|TRBV5-1|TRBD2|.
CASSLASGTYEQYF
TGCGCCAGCAGCTTGGCTAGCGGGACCTACGAGCAGTACTTC
>TRBJ1-1|TRBV7-3|TRBD1|.
CASSPRQGTMNTEAFF
TGTGCCAGCAGCCCTCGACAGGGAACGATGAACACTGAAGCTTTCTTT
>TRBJ1-3|TRBV19|.|few
CASSPQDSSGNTIYF
TGTGCCAGTAGTCCCCAGGACAGCTCTGGAAACACCATATATTTT
>TRBJ2-6|TRBV28|.|.
CASSPGTPGANVLTF
TGTGCCAGCAGTCCGGGGACTCCCGGGGCCAACGTCCTGACTTTC